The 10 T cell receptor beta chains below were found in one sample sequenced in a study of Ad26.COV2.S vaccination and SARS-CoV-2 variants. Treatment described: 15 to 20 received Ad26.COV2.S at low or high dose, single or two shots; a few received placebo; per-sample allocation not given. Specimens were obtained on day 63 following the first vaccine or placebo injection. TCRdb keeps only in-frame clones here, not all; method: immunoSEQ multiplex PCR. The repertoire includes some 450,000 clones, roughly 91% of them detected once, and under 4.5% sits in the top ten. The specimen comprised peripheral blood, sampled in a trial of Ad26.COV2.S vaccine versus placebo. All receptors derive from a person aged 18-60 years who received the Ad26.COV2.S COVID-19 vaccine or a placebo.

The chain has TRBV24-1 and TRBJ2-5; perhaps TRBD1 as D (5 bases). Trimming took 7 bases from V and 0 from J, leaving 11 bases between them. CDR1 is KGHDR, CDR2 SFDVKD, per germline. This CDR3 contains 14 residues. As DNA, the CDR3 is TGTGCCACCAGCCAGGGCCAGTACCAAGAGACCCAGTACTTC. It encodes CATSQGQYQETQYF.

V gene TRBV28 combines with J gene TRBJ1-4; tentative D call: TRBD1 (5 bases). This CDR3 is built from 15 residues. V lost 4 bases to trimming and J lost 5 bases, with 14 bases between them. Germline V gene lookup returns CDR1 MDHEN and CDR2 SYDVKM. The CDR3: CASSSPRGSNEKLFF. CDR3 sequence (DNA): TGTGCCAGCAGTTCTCCCCGGGGCAGCAATGAAAAACTGTTTTTT.

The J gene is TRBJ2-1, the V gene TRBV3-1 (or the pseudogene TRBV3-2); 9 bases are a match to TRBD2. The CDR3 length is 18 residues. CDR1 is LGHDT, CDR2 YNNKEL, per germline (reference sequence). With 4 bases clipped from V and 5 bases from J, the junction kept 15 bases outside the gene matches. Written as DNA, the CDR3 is TGTGCCAGCAGCCCCCTTGGGACTAGCCCAGATCAAGACAATGAGCAGTTCTTC. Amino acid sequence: CASSPLGTSPDQDNEQFF.

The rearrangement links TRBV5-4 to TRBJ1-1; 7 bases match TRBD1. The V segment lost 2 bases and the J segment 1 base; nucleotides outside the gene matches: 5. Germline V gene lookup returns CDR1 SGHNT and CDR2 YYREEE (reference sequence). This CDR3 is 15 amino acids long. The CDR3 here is CASSLGGSGNTEAFF. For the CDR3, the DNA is TGTGCCAGCAGCTTAGGGGGCTCAGGGAACACTGAAGCTTTCTTT.

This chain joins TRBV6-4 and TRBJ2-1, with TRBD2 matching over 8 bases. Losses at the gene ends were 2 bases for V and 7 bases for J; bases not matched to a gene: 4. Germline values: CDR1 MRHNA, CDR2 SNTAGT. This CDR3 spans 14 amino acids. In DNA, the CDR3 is TGTGCCAGCAGTGACGTTCCTAGCGGGAATGAGCAGTTCTTC. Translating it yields CASSDVPSGNEQFF.

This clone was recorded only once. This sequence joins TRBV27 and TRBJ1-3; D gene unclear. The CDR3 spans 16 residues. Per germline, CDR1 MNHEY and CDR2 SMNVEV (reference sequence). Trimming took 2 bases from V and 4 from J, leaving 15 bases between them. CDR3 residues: CASSLDPSGSGNTIYF. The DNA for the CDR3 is TGTGCCAGCAGTTTAGACCCCTCCGGGTCCGGAAACACCATATATTTT.

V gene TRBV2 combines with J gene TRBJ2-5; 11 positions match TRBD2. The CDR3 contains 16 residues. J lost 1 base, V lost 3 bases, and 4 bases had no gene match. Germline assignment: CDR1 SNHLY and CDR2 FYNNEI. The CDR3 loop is CASSDGTSGVQETQYF. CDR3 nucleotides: TGTGCCAGCAGTGACGGGACTAGCGGAGTCCAAGAGACCCAGTACTTC.

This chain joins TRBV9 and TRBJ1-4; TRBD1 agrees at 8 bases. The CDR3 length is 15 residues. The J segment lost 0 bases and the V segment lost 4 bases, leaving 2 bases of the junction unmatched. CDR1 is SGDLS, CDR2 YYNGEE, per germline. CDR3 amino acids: CASSPTGATNEKLFF. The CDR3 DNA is TGTGCCAGCAGCCCGACAGGGGCAACTAATGAAAAACTGTTTTTT.

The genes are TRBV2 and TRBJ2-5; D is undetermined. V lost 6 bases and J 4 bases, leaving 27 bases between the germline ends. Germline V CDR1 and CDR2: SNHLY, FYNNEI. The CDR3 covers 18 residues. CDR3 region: CASSDTSDPRLQRETQYF. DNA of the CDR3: TGTGCCAGCAGCGACACATCGGACCCACGCCTCCAGCGAGAGACCCAGTACTTC.

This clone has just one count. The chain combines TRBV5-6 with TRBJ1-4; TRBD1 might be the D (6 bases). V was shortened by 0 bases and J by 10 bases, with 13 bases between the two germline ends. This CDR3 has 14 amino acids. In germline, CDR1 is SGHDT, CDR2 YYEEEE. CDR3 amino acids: CASSLDRVSGKLFF. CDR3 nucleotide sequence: TGTGCCAGCAGCTTGGACAGGGTTTCGGGAAAACTGTTTTTT.